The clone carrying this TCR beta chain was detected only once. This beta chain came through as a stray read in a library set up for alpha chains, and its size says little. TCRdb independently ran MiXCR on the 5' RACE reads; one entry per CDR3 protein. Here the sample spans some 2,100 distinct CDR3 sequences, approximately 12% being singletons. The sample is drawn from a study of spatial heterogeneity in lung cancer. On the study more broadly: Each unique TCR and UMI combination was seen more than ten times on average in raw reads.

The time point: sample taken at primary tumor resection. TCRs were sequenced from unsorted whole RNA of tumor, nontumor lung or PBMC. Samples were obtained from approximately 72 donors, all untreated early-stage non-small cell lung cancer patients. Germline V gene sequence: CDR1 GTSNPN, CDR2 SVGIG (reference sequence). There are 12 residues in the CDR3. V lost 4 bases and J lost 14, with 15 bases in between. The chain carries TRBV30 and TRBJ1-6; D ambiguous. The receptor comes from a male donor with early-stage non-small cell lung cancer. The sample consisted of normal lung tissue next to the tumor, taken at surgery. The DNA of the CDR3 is TGTGCCTGGACCCGGGCGGCGGGAGCCCTCCACTTT. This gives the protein CAWTRAAGALHF.